A selection of T cell receptor beta chains follows, all from one sample in a study of identical twins. TCRdb re-called the 5' RACE reads with MiXCR, one entry per CDR3 protein. The data contain approximately 690,000 distinct CDR3 sequences, approximately 6% of them singletons. The sample was naive T cells sorted from blood. The source of these receptors is a man aged 18 to 30 in good health. Each CDR3 is given with its conserved first and last residue.

cdr3_aa,v_call
CSAKAGRVDEQFF,TRBV20-1
CASSPWGRGGNYGYTF,TRBV12-3/TRBV12-4
CSARDLGTGPEQYF,TRBV20-1
CSARPMDRGGQETQYF,TRBV20-1
CASSPYTGVAGNTIYF,TRBV7-8
CASSPGYGPAGDNKNIQYF,TRBV11-2
CSVSEAFF,TRBV29-1
CATEREPDTQYF,TRBV28
CASSGGGTSARTDTQYF,TRBV5-5
CASGLGAGSVYF,TRBV12-5
CASSPDASGYNEQFF,TRBV7-2
CASSLPGLGYNEQFF,TRBV27
CASSYLGGQGNTEAFF,TRBV6-5
CASSLGGREDIDEQFF,TRBV5-1
CASSSHLTGSEKLFF,TRBV7-9
CASSPEPPDTQYF,TRBV5-1
CASSFLLAGDGEQFF,TRBV27
CASSQDSNPRIHEQYF,TRBV4-2
CATSDKLAFANTGELFF,TRBV24-1
CASSLWNIRNTEAFF,TRBV28
CATSDPRTPQYTQYF,TRBV24-1
CASSELGRSETQYF,TRBV25-1
CASSQEGQGGSPLHF,TRBV4-3
CASTGGGEQFF,TRBV6-5
CASSLGGASRYNEQFF,TRBV5-1
CASSLSGYLHF,TRBV7-9
CASSPTWEGDEQFF,TRBV18
CASRVDTYTEAFF,TRBV12-3/TRBV12-4
CSARDGTARTDTQYF,TRBV20-1